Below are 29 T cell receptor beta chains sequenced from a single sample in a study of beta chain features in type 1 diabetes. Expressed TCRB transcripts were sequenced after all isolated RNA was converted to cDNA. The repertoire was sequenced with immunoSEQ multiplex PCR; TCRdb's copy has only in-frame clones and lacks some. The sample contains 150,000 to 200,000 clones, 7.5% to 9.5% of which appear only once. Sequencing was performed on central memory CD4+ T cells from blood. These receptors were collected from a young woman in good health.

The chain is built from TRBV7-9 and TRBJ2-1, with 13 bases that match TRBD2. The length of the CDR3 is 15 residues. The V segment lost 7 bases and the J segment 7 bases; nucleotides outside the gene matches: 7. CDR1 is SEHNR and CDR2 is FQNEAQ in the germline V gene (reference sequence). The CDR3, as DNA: TGTGCCAGCACCGGGACTAGCGGGGCTGGGAATGAGCAGTTCTTC. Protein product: CASTGTSGAGNEQFF.

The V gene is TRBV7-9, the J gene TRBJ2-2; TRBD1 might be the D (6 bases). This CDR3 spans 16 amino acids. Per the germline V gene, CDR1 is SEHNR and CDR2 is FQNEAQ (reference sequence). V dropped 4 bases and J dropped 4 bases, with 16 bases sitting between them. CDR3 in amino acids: CASSYTGIRSTGELFF. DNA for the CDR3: TGTGCCAGCAGCTATACAGGGATCCGTAGCACCGGGGAGCTGTTTTTT.

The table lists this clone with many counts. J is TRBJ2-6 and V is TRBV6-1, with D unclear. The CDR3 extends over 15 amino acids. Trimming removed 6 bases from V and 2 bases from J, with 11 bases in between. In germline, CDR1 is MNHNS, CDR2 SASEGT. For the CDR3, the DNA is TGTGCCAGCAGGCAGATGGTGCCTGGGGCCAACGTCCTGACTTTC. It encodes CASRQMVPGANVLTF.

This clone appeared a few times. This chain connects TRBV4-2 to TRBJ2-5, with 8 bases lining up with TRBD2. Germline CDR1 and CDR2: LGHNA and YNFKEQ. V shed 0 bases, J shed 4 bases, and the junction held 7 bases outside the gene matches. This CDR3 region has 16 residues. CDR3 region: CASSQDSSGGGETQYF. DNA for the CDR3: TGTGCCAGCAGCCAAGACTCCAGCGGGGGAGGAGAGACCCAGTACTTC.

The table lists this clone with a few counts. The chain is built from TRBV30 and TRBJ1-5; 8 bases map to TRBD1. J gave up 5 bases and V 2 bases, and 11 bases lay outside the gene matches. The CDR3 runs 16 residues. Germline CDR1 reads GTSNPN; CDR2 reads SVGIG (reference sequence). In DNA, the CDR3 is TGTGCCTGGAGTCGAAGGACAGGGACCCTGTATCAGCCCCAGCATTTT. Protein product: CAWSRRTGTLYQPQHF.

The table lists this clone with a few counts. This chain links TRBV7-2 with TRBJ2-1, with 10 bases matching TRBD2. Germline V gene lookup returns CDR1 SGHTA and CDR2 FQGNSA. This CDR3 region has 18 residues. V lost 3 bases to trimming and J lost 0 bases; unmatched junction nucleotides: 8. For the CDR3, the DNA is TGTGCCAGCAGCTTCGGGCTAGCGGGGGAGACCTCCTACAATGAGCAGTTCTTC. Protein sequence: CASSFGLAGETSYNEQFF.

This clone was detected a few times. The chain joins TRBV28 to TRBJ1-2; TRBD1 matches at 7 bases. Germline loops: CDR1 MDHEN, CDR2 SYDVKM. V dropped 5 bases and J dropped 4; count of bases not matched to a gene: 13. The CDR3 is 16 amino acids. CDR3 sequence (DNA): TGTGCCAGCAGTAGCCCTACAGGGGACCGGGTCTATGGCTACACCTTC. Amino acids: CASSSPTGDRVYGYTF.

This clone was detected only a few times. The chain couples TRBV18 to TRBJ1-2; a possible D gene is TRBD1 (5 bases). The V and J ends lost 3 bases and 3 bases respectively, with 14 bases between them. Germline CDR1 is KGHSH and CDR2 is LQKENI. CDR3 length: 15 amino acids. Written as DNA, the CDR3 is TGTGCCAGCTCACCCGGAGCGGGGGTAGACTATGGCTACACCTTC. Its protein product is CASSPGAGVDYGYTF.

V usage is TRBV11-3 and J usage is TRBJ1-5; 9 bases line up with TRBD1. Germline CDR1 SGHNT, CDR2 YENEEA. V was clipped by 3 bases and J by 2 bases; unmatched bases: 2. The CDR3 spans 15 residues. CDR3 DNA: TGTGCCAGCAGCTTGGACAGGGGTGGCAATCAGCCCCAGCATTTT. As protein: CASSLDRGGNQPQHF.

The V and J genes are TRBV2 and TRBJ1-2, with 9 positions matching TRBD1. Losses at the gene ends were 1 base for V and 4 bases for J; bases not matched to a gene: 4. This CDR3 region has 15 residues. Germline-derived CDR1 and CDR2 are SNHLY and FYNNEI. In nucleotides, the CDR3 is TGTGCCAGCAGTGAAGGGGACAGGGCTCTCTATGGCTACACCTTC. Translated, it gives CASSEGDRALYGYTF.

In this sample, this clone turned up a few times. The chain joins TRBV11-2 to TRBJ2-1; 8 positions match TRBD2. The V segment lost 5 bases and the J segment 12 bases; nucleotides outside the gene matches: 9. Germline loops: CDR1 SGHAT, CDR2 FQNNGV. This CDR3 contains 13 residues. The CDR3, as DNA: TGTGCCAGCAGCCCCAGCGGGAGAGTATCGCAGTTCTTC. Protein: CASSPSGRVSQFF.

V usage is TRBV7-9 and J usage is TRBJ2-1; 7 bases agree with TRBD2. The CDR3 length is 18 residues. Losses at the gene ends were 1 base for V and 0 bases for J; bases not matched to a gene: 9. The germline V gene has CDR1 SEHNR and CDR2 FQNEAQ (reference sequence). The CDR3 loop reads CASSLGGFAGASYNEQFF. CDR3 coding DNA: TGTGCCAGCAGCTTAGGAGGCTTTGCGGGAGCCTCCTACAATGAGCAGTTCTTC.

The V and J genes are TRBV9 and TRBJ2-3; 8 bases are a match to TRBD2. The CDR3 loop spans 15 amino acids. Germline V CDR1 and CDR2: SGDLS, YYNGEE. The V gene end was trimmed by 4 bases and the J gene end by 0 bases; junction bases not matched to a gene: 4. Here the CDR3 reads CASSSGGASTDTQYF. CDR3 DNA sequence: TGTGCCAGCAGCAGCGGGGGTGCTAGCACAGATACGCAGTATTTT.

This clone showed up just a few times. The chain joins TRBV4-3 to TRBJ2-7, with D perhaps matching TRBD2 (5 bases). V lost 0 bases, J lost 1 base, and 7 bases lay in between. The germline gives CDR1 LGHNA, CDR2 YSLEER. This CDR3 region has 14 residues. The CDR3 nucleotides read TGCGCCAGCAGCCAAGATCCGGGGTCCTACGAGCAGTACTTC. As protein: CASSQDPGSYEQYF.

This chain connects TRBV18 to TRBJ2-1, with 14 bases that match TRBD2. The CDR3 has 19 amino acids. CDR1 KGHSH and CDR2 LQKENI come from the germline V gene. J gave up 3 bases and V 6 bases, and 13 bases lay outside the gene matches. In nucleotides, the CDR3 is TGTGCCAGCTCTCCAATGTCCGGGACTAGCGGGAGCGGCTACAATGAGCAGTTCTTC. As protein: CASSPMSGTSGSGYNEQFF.

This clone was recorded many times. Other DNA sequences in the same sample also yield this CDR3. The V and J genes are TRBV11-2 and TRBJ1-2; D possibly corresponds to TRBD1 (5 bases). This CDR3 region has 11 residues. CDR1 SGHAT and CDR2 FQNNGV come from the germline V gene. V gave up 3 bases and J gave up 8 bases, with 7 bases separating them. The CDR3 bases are TGTGCCAGCAGCTTTAGGGGCGGCTACACCTTC. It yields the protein CASSFRGGYTF. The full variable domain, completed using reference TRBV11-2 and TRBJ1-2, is EAGVAQSPRYKIIEKRQSVAFWCNPISGHATLYWYQQILGQGPKLLIQFQNNGVVDDSQLPKDRFSAERLKGVDSTLKIQPAKLEDSAVYLCASSFRGGYTFGSGTRLTVV.

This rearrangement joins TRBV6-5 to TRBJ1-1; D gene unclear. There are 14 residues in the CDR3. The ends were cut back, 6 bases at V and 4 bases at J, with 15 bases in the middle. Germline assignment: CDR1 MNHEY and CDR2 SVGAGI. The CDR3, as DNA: TGTGCCAGCAGGCTTAGTGGACTTGGCACTGAAGCTTTCTTT. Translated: CASRLSGLGTEAFF.

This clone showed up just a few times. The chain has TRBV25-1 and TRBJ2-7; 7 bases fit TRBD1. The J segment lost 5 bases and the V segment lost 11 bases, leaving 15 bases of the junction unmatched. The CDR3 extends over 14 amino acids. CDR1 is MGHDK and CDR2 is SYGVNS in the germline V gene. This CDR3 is CAGYRDREFDEQYF. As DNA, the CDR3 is TGTGCCGGGTATCGCGACAGGGAATTCGACGAGCAGTACTTC.

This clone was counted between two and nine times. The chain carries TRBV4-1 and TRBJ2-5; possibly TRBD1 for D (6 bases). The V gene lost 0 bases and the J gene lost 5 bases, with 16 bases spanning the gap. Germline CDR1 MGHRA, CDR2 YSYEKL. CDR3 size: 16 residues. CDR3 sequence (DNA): TGCGCCAGCAGCCAAGATCAGGGGTTTGGGAAGGAGACCCAGTACTTC. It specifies CASSQDQGFGKETQYF.

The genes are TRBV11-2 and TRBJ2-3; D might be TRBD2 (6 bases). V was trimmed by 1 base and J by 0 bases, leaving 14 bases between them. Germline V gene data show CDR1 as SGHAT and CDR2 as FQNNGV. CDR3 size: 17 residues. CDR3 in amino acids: CASSLVRRSGSTDTQYF. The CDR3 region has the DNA TGTGCCAGCAGCTTAGTGCGGAGAAGCGGGAGCACAGATACGCAGTATTTT.

The CDR3 DNA reads as TGCGCCAGCAGCCAAGTTCCGTTGCTAAGGGGAAATGGACCCCTCCACTTT. Its protein is CASSQVPLLRGNGPLHF. The chain combines TRBV4-1 with TRBJ1-6, with TRBD1 as a possible D gene (5 bases). The V end was cut by 1 base, the J end by 12 bases, with 22 bases between. Germline V lookup: CDR1 MGHRA, CDR2 YSYEKL. The CDR3 spans 17 residues.

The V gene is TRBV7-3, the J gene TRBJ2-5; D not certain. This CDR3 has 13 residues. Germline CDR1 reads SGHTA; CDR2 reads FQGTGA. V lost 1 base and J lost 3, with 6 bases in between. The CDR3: CASSLNSEETQYF. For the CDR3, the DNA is TGTGCCAGCAGCTTAAACAGTGAAGAGACCCAGTACTTC.

As DNA, the CDR3 is TGTGCCAGTAGTATAAACGGCAGGGGCTCCTACGAGCAGTACTTC. As protein: CASSINGRGSYEQYF. The rearrangement joins TRBV19 to TRBJ2-7, with D perhaps TRBD1 (6 bases). The CDR3 length is 15 residues. Germline CDR1 reads LNHDA; CDR2 reads SQIVND (reference sequence). The V end lost 2 bases, the J end lost 0 bases, and 11 bases lay between the germline ends.

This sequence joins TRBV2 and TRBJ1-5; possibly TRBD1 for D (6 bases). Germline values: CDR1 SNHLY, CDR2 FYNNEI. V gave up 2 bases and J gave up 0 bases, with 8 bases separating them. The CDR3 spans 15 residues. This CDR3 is CASSEQGLSNQPQHF. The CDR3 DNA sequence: TGTGCCAGCAGTGAACAGGGGCTTAGCAATCAGCCCCAGCATTTT.

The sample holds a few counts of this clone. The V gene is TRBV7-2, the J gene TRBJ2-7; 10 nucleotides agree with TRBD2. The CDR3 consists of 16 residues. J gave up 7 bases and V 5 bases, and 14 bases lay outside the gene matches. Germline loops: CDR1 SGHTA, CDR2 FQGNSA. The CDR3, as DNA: TGTGCCAGCAGCCCATACAGCGGGAGGGCTGGTAGGGAGCAGTACTTC. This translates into CASSPYSGRAGREQYF.

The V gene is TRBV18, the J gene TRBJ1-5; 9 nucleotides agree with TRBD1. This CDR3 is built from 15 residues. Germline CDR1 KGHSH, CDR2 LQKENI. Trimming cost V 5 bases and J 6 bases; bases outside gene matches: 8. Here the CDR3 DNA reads TGTGCCAGCTCATTAACAGGGGGCGCGGGTCAGCCCCAGCATTTT. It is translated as CASSLTGGAGQPQHF.

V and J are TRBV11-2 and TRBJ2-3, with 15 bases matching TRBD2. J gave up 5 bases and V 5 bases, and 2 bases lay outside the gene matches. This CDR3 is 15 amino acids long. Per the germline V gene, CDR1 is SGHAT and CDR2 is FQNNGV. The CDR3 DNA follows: TGTGCCAGCAGCCCGGGACTAGCGGGAGGAGATACGCAGTATTTT. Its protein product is CASSPGLAGGDTQYF. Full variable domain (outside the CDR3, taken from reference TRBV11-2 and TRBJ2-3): EAGVAQSPRYKIIEKRQSVAFWCNPISGHATLYWYQQILGQGPKLLIQFQNNGVVDDSQLPKDRFSAERLKGVDSTLKIQPAKLEDSAVYLCASSPGLAGGDTQYFGPGTRLTVL.

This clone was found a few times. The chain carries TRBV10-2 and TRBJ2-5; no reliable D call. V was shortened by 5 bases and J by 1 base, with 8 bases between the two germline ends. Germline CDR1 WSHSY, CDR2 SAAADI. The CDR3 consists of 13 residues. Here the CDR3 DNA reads TGCGCCAGCAGTCCCCTACGCCAAGAGACCCAGTACTTC. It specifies CASSPLRQETQYF.

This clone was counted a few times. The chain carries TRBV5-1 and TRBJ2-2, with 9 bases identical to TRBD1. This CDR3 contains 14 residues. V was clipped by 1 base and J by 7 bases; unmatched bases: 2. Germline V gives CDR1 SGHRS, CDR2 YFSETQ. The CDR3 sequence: CASSLTGGHGELFF. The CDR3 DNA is TGCGCCAGCAGCTTGACAGGGGGCCACGGGGAGCTGTTTTTT.